What follows is one T cell receptor beta chain and its context. The antigen remains unidentified. Per germline, CDR1 MNHNS and CDR2 SASEGT. This CDR3 spans 14 amino acids. V was shortened by 7 bases and J by 2 bases, with 12 bases between the two germline ends. Memory CD4+ cells were the fraction left after CD45RA+ naive selection. The method was immunoSEQ multiplex PCR; TCRdb's version includes in-frame clones alone and lacks a portion of them. The sample has roughly 2.6 million clones, approximately 90% seen once. The sample comes from a study of shared clonotypes between healthy human individuals. Broader study findings: Clonotypes shared by all four sorted-subset donors had higher generation probabilities than non-shared clonotypes.

Sequencing was done on a sample of naive CD4+ T cells sorted from blood. Stated subset: CD45RA+ positively selected. The rearrangement uses TRBV6-1 and TRBJ1-5; the D gene is possibly TRBD1 (5 bases). The receptor comes from a man younger than 35 in good health. CDR3 nucleotide sequence: TGTGCCAGCAACGAGGGGCAGGGCAATCAGCCCCAGCATTTT. Protein product: CASNEGQGNQPQHF.